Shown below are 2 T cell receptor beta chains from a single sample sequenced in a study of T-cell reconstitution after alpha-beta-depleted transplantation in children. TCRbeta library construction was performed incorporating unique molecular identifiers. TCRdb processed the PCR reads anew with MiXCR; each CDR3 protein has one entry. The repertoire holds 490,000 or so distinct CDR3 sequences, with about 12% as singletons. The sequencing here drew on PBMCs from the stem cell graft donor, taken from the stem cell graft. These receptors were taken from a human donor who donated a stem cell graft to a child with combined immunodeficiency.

The CDR3 loop reads CASNPGRPRGGYTF. The CDR3 DNA is TGTGCCAGCAATCCTGGCCGCCCTCGGGGTGGCTACACCTTC. The chain has TRBV12-3 or TRBV12-4 and TRBJ1-2; D ambiguous. V was shortened by 7 bases and J by 7 bases, with 19 bases between the two germline ends. This CDR3 has 14 residues.

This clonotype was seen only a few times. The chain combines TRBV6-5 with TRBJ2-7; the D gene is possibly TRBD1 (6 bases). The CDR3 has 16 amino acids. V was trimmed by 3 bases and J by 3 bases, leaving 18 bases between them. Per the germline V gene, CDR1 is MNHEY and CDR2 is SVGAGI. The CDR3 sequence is CASSYSTAGVNYEQYF. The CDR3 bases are TGTGCCAGCAGTTATAGTACGGCAGGGGTAAACTACGAGCAGTACTTC.